This T cell receptor beta chain was observed in a study of kidney transplant recipient with SARS-CoV-2 infection. Each CDR3 protein is one row after TCRdb ran MiXCR on the reads. The sample has fewer than 250,000 distinct CDR3 sequences; around 30% are singletons. A note on this clonotype: A much more abundant neighbour one base away suggests this may be a read error.

The CDR3 extends over 17 amino acids. The sample here was a blood sample, taken at baseline and around day 120 from a kidney transplant recipient. The J gene is TRBJ1-2, the V gene TRBV12-3 or TRBV12-4, with D unresolved. The sequence was obtained from a young adult male patient who had COVID-19 and was a kidney transplant recipient. Some T cells may possibly be graft donor cells. The DNA of the CDR3 is TGTGCCAGCAGTCGAATCACCAGCTTCCGAAAGACCTATGGCTGCACCTTC. Its protein is CASSRITSFRKTYGCTF.